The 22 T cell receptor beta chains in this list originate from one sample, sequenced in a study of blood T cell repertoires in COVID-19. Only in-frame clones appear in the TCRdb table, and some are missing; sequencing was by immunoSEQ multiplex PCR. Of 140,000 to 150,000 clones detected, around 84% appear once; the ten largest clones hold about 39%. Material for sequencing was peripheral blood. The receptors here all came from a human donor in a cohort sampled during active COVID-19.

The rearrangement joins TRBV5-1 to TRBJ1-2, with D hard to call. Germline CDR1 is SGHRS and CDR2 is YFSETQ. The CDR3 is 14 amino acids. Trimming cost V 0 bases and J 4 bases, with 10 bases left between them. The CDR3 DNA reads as TGCGCCAGCAGCTTGGCCGAGGGCCTCTATGGCTACACCTTC. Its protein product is CASSLAEGLYGYTF.

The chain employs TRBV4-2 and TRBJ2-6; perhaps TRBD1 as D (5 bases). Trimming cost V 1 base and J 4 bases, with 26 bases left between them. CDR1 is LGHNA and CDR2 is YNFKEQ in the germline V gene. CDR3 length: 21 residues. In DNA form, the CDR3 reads TGTGCCAGCAGCCAAGTCGCTCGGGTGCCGGGCAGGACAAGGGGGGCCAACGTCCTGACTTTC. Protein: CASSQVARVPGRTRGANVLTF.

The CDR3 protein is CASSPRQPNTEAFF. As DNA, the CDR3 is TGTGCCAGTAGTCCTCGACAGCCGAACACTGAAGCTTTCTTT. The rearrangement uses TRBV19 and TRBJ1-1, with D possibly matching TRBD1 (5 bases). Germline CDR1 is LNHDA and CDR2 is SQIVND (reference sequence). V was pared by 5 bases and J by 1 base, with 11 bases between. The CDR3 runs 14 residues.

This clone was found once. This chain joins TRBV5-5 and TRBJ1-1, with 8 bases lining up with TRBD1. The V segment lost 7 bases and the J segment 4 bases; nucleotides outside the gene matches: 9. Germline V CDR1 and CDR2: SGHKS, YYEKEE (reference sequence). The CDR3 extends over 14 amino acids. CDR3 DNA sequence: TGTGCCAGCTACGACAGGGGACGCGTCACTGAAGCTTTCTTT. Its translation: CASYDRGRVTEAFF. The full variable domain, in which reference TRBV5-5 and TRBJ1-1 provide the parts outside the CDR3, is DAGVTQSPTHLIKTRGQQVTLRCSPISGHKSVSWYQQVLGQGPQFIFQYYEKEERGRGNFPDRFSARQFPNYSSELNVNALLLGDSALYLCASYDRGRVTEAFFGQGTRLTVV.

The CDR3 protein is CASSPLGRSSGANVLTF. DNA of the CDR3: TGTGCCAGCTCACCACTGGGTAGGAGCTCTGGGGCCAACGTCCTGACTTTC. This chain uses TRBV18 with TRBJ2-6; D ambiguous. Trimming took off 1 base at V and 0 bases at J, with 10 bases between the two ends. Germline V gene data show CDR1 as KGHSH and CDR2 as LQKENI. The CDR3 spans 17 residues.

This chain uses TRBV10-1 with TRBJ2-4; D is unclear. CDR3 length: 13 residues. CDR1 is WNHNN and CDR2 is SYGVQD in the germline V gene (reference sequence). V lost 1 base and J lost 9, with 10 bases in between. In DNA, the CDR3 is TGCGCCAGCAGTGAGTATGTGTCGGGCATTCAGTACTTC. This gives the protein CASSEYVSGIQYF.

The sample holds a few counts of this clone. The CDR3 DNA reads TGCGCCAGCCGGGTTGACTCGGCGGGGGCCTACGAGCAGTACTTC. This gives the protein CASRVDSAGAYEQYF. V is TRBV10-2 and J is TRBJ2-7, with 7 bases matching TRBD2. The CDR3 length is 15 residues. From germline, CDR1 is WSHSY and CDR2 SAAADI. Germline trimming cut 8 bases from V and 2 bases from J; bases unmatched to any gene: 12.

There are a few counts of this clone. CDR3 residues: CASSPRKEGARTEAFF. The DNA of the CDR3 is TGTGCCAGTTCCCCGAGGAAGGAGGGGGCGAGGACTGAAGCTTTCTTT. The rearrangement uses TRBV19 and TRBJ1-1, with TRBD1 matching 7 bases. V dropped 8 bases and J dropped 5; count of bases not matched to a gene: 17. The CDR3 has 16 residues. The germline V gene has CDR1 LNHDA and CDR2 SQIVND (reference sequence).

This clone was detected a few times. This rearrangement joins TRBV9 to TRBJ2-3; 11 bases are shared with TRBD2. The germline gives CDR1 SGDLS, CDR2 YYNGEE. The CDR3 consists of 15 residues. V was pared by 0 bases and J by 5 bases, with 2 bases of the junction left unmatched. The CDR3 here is CASSVGGLAVDTQYF. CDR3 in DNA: TGTGCCAGCAGCGTAGGGGGACTAGCGGTAGATACGCAGTATTTT.

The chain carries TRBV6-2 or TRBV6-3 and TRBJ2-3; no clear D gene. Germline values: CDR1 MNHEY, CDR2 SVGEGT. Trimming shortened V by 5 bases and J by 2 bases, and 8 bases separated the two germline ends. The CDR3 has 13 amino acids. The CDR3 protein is CASSPLATDTQYF. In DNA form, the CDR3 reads TGTGCCAGCAGTCCCCTGGCCACAGATACGCAGTATTTT.

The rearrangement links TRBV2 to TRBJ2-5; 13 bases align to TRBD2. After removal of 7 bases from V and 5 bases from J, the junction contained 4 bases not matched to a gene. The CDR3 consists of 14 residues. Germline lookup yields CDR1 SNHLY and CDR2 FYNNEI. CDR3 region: CASMGLAGRETQYF. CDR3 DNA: TGTGCCAGCATGGGACTAGCGGGGAGGGAGACCCAGTACTTC.

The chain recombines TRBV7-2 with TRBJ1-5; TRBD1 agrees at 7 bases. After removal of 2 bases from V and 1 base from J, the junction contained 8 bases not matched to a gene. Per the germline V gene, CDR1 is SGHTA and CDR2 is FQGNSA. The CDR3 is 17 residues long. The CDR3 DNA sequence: TGTGCCAGCAGCTTAATAGAACAGGGGTGGAGCAATCAGCCCCAGCATTTT. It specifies CASSLIEQGWSNQPQHF. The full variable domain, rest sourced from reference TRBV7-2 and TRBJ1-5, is GAGVSQSPSNKVTEKGKDVELRCDPISGHTALYWYRQSLGQGLEFLIYFQGNSAPDKSGLPSDRFSAERTGGSVSTLTIQRTQQEDSAVYLCASSLIEQGWSNQPQHFGDGTRLSIL.

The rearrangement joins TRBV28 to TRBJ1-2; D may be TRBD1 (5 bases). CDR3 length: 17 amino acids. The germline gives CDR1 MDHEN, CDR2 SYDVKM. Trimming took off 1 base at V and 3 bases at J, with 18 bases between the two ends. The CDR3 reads CASSLSAREVFYYGYTF. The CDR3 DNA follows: TGTGCCAGCAGTTTATCCGCCAGGGAGGTCTTCTACTATGGCTACACCTTC.

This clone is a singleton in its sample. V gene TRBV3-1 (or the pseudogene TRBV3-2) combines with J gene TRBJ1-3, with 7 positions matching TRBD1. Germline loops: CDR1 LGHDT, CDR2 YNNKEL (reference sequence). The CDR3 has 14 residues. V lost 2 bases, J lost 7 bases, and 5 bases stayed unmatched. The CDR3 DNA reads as TGTGCCAGCAGCCAAAAGGGGACAGCTAACACCATATATTTT. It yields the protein CASSQKGTANTIYF.

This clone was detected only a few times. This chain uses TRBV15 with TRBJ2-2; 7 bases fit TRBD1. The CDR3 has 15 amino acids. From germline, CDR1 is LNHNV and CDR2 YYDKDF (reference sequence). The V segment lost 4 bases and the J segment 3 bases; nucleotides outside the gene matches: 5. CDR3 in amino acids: CATSTGQRHTGELFF. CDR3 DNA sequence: TGTGCCACCAGCACGGGACAGAGGCACACCGGGGAGCTGTTTTTT.

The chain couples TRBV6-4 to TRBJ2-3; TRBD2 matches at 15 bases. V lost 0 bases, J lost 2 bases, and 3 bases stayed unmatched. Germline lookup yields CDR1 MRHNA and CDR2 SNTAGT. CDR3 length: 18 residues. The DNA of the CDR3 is TGTGCCAGCAGTGACTCCGGGACTAGCGGGGGGTTCACAGATACGCAGTATTTT. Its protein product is CASSDSGTSGGFTDTQYF.

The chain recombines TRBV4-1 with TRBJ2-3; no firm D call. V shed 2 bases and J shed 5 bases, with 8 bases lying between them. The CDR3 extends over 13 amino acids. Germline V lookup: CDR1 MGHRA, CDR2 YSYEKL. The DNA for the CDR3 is TGCGCCAGCAGCCAAAGCTCGTTAGATACGCAGTATTTT. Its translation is CASSQSSLDTQYF.

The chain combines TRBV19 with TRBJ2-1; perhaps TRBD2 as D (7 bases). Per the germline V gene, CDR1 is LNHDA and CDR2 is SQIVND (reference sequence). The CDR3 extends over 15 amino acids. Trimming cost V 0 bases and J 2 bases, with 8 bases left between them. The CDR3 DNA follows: TGTGCCAGTAGTATAGAGGGGGGGCCCTACAATGAGCAGTTCTTC. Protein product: CASSIEGGPYNEQFF.

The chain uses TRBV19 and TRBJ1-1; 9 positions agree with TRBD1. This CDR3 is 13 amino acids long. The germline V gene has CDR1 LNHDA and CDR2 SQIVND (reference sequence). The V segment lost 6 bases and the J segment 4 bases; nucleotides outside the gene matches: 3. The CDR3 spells CASSYRGLTEAFF. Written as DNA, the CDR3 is TGTGCCAGTAGCTACAGGGGGCTCACTGAAGCTTTCTTT.

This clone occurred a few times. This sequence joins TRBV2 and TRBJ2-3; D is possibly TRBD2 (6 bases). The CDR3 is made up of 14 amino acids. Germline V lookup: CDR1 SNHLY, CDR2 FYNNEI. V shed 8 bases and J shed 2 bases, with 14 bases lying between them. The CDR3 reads CASVAGQATDTQYF. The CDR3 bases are TGTGCCAGCGTTGCGGGGCAGGCCACAGATACGCAGTATTTT.

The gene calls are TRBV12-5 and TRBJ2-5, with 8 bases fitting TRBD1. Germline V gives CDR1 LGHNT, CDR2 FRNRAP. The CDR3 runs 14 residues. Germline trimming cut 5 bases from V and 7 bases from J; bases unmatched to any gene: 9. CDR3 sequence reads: CASGATGGIWTQYF. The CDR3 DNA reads TGTGCTAGTGGTGCCACAGGGGGGATCTGGACCCAGTACTTC.

This CDR3 reads CASSTDRGISPLHF. The CDR3 DNA reads TGCGCCAGCAGCACAGACAGGGGGATTTCACCCCTCCACTTT. The chain links TRBV5-1 to TRBJ1-6; 9 bases match TRBD1. Germline V lookup: CDR1 SGHRS, CDR2 YFSETQ. CDR3 length equals 14 residues. V shed 4 bases and J 9 bases; nucleotides not matched to a gene: 5.